Here is one T cell receptor beta chain with its context. What it binds is unknown. This specimen belongs to a study of graft-versus-host responses after intestinal transplantation. Across the study: Among the recipients, transplants were multivisceral, liver-intestinal, or isolated intestinal. The study gave all recipients anti-thymocyte globulin induction, then tacrolimus and steroids for approximately three years. Whole-study results and caveats: Graft-versus-host to host-versus-graft clonal ratios in allografts were high in patients with graft-donor T cell macrochimerism.

Using immunoSEQ multiplex PCR, the repertoire was profiled, and TCRdb retains in-frame clones only, with some absent. The table has around 12,000 clones, 84% seen once. The CDR3 has 16 amino acids. CDR1 is LGHNA and CDR2 is YSLEER in the germline V gene. V lost 4 bases and J lost 8, with 22 bases in between. The input for sequencing was PBMCs, taken roughly 290 days after intestinal transplant. The clonotype comes from a human patient who received an intestinal transplant, so some T cells may come from the graft donor. V usage is TRBV4-3 and J usage is TRBJ2-3; either TRBD1 or TRBD2 may supply D (6 bases each). CDR3 in DNA: TGCGCCAGCAGCCGGGGGGCCGGACTCCAGTCGGGTACGCAGTATTTT. This codes for CASSRGAGLQSGTQYF.